This T cell receptor (beta chain) is drawn from a study of tumor and adjacent non-tumor tissue in lung cancer. Study background: There were some 11 adenocarcinoma, a couple of squamous cell carcinoma and 1 small cell lung cancer cases.

The CDR3 is 17 amino acids. CDR1 and CDR2 (germline): MNHEY, SVGAGI. No cell sorting was done before RNA was extracted from the tissue. More than 3 cm separated this lung sample from the edge of the tumor. TCRbeta libraries were built with three rounds of nested PCR, modified from ARM-PCR. TCRdb reprocessed the multiplex PCR reads via MiXCR and lists one record per CDR3 protein. The repertoire includes around 40,000 distinct CDR3 sequences, approximately 61% of them detected once, and under 60% sits in the top ten. This clonotype has just a few counts. A much larger clone differs from this one at a single base, so this may be a read error.

The sequence derives from a man aged 45-65 years with non-small cell lung cancer. J is TRBJ2-3 and V is TRBV6-5, with D perhaps matching TRBD2 (5 bases). What was sequenced was distant non-tumor lung tissue. CDR3: CASSYGLPSSSIDTQYF. DNA for the CDR3: TGTGCCAGCAGTTACGGCTTGCCTAGCTCTAGCATAGATACGCAGTATTTT.